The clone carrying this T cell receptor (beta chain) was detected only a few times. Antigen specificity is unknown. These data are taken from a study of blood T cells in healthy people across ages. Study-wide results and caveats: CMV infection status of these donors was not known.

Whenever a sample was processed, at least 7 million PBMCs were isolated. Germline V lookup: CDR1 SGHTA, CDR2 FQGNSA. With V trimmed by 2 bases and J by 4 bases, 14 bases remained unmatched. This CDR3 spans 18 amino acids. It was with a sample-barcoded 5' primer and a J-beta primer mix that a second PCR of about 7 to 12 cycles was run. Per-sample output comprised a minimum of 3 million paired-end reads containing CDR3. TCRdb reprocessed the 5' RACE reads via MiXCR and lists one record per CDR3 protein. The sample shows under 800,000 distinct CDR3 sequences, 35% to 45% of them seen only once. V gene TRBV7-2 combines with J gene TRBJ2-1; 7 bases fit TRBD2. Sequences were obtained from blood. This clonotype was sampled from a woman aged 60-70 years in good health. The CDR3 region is CASSLNPSTRGSYNEQFF. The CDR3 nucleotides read TGTGCCAGCAGCTTAAACCCTTCTACGCGCGGGAGTTACAATGAGCAGTTCTTC. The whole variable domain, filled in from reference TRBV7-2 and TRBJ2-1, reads GAGVSQSPSNKVTEKGKDVELRCDPISGHTALYWYRQSLGQGLEFLIYFQGNSAPDKSGLPSDRFSAERTGGSVSTLTIQRTQQEDSAVYLCASSLNPSTRGSYNEQFFGPGTRLTVL.